This is a list of T cell receptor beta chains from one sample in a study of blood T cell repertoires in COVID-19. Only in-frame clones appear in the TCRdb table, and some are missing; sequencing was by immunoSEQ multiplex PCR. The table records over 200,000 clones, about four fifths of them present only once. Material for sequencing was peripheral blood. The receptors shown here come from a woman between 45 and 60 years old with acute or convalescent COVID-19. Both conserved end residues are part of each CDR3. A D gene is named only where the DNA matches it firmly. The size field is filled for only some rows; it gives once, few, many or a size class.

V gene	clone size	D gene	J gene	CDR3 DNA	CDR3 protein
TRBV5-4	NA	NA	TRBJ2-2	TGTGCCAGCAGCTTGGCCGGGGGGCAGAGCACCGGGGAGCTGTTTTTT	CASSLAGGQSTGELFF
TRBV11-2	NA	TRBD2	TRBJ2-5	TGTGCCAGCAGCTTACTAGCGGGCTACCAAGAGACCCAGTACTTC	CASSLLAGYQETQYF
TRBV28	once	NA	TRBJ2-7	TGTGCCAGCAGCGGACACATAGGGGCCTACGAGCAGTACTTC	CASSGHIGAYEQYF
TRBV4-1	few	TRBD1	TRBJ1-4	TGCGCCAGCAGCCGAGACAGGGTAGTAGGGGAAAAACTGTTTTTT	CASSRDRVVGEKLFF
TRBV5-6	NA	TRBD1	TRBJ2-7	TGTGCCAGCAGCGGTCGGGACAGGGAGTACGAGCAGTACTTC	CASSGRDREYEQYF
TRBV4-1	NA	NA	TRBJ2-1	TGCGCCAGCAGCCAACCGGGGTCGTCAGACAATGAGCAGTTCTTC	CASSQPGSSDNEQFF
TRBV27	NA	TRBD2	TRBJ2-1	TGTGCCAGCAAAAAGGGGGCGGGAGGGCCGACGAATGAGCAGTTCTTC	CASKKGAGGPTNEQFF
TRBV28	NA	TRBD2	TRBJ2-1	TGTGCCAGCAGGATAGCGGGGATAAACAATGAGCAGTTCTTC	CASRIAGINNEQFF
TRBV12-1	NA	NA	TRBJ2-5	TGTGCCAGCAGCTCCGCGACAGGGAGAGAGACCCAGTACTTC	CASSSATGRETQYF
TRBV28	NA	NA	TRBJ1-6	TGTGCCAGCAGTTTTGGGGGGGGTTTGGTCTCACCCCTCCACTTT	CASSFGGGLVSPLHF
TRBV7-9	NA	TRBD2	TRBJ2-3	TGTGCCAGCAGCTTAGCGGGGGGGATAACAGATACGCAGTATTTT	CASSLAGGITDTQYF
TRBV6-6	NA	NA	TRBJ2-5	TGTGCCAGCAGTTACTCCGGGACTTTAGAGACCCAGTACTTC	CASSYSGTLETQYF
TRBV14	NA	NA	TRBJ1-2	TGTGCCAGCTCACCACAGCTAGGGGATGGCTACACCTTC	CASSPQLGDGYTF
TRBV15	NA	TRBD1	TRBJ1-3	TGTGCCACCAGCAGAGTCGGAGGACAGGCAATCTCTGGAAACACCATATATTTT	CATSRVGGQAISGNTIYF
TRBV12-3/TRBV12-4	NA	NA	TRBJ2-7	TGTGCCAGCAGTCCCAGACTAGTCTACGAGCAGTACTTC	CASSPRLVYEQYF
TRBV11-3	NA	TRBD2	TRBJ2-1	TGTGCCAGCAGCTTCGGACTAGGGCCCGGGGGGGAGCAGTTCTTC	CASSFGLGPGGEQFF
TRBV9	NA	NA	TRBJ1-5	TGTGCCAGCAGCGTAGGTCGGGGGGACGGATCTCTGGCCCAGCATTTT	CASSVGRGDGSLAQHF
TRBV11-2	few	TRBD2	TRBJ2-5	TGTGCCAGCAGCCCACGACTAGCGGGAGGGCCGGAGGAGACCCAGTACTTC	CASSPRLAGGPEETQYF
TRBV6-5	NA	NA	TRBJ2-5	TGTGCCAGCAGGGGAGCGGGCCAAGAGACCCAGTACTTC	CASRGAGQETQYF
TRBV18	NA	NA	TRBJ1-1	TGTGCCAGCTCACCCGGCGGGGGCTGGACTGAAGCTTTCTTT	CASSPGGGWTEAFF
TRBV27	NA	NA	TRBJ2-1	TGTGCCAGCAGTCTATCATTATACAATGAGCAGTTCTTC	CASSLSLYNEQFF
TRBV7-9	NA	TRBD1	TRBJ2-5	TGTGCCAGCAGCGGCCGGACAGGGAGAGAGACCCAGTACTTC	CASSGRTGRETQYF
TRBV3-1/TRBV3-2	few	TRBD1	TRBJ1-1	TGTGCCAGCAGCCAAATTTGGACAGGGGGCACTGAAGCTTTCTTT	CASSQIWTGGTEAFF
TRBV20-1	NA	NA	TRBJ1-5	TGCAGTGCTAGTGCCGCAGGGGCTAATCAGCCCCAGCATTTT	CSASAAGANQPQHF
TRBV5-6	few	NA	TRBJ1-1	TGTGCCAGCAGCTACCAACCACCCCGGGGTAGGAACACTGAAGCTTTCTTT	CASSYQPPRGRNTEAFF
TRBV10-1	few	TRBD2	TRBJ2-1	TGCGCCAGCAGTGTAGCGGGGCTAGCGGGCGGGGAGCAGTTCTTC	CASSVAGLAGGEQFF
TRBV28	NA	NA	TRBJ1-2	TGTGCCAGCAGTCCCCCACACAGGGAGGGGTATGGCTACACCTTC	CASSPPHREGYGYTF
TRBV5-1	NA	TRBD2	TRBJ2-7	TGCGCCAGCAGCTTAGGGACTAGCGGGACTAAAACCTACGAGCAGTACTTC	CASSLGTSGTKTYEQYF
TRBV6-5	NA	TRBD1	TRBJ1-2	TGTGCCAGCACTATAAGGTGGCAGGGGGACTATGGCTACACCTTC	CASTIRWQGDYGYTF
TRBV9	NA	NA	TRBJ1-1	TGTGCCAGCAGCGTTCTGACAGCCATGAACACTGAAGCTTTCTTT	CASSVLTAMNTEAFF
TRBV6-6	NA	TRBD2	TRBJ2-3	TGTGCCAGCCGTCGATTCGGCGGGAGTCTAGTGACAGATACGCAGTATTTT	CASRRFGGSLVTDTQYF
TRBV28	NA	TRBD2	TRBJ2-3	TGTGCCAGCAGTTTATGGCCTAGCGGGAGGAGCACAGATACGCAGTATTTT	CASSLWPSGRSTDTQYF
TRBV19	NA	NA	TRBJ1-5	TGTGCCAGTAGTACAGGGGTTTATCAGCCCCAGCATTTT	CASSTGVYQPQHF
TRBV3-1/TRBV3-2	once	NA	TRBJ1-5	TGTGCCAGCAGCCGACAGCCGAATCAGCCCCAGCATTTT	CASSRQPNQPQHF
TRBV5-4	NA	NA	TRBJ2-1	TGTGCCAGCAGTAGGGTTCGGCCCGGGACACGGGCCTACAATGAGCAGTTCTTC	CASSRVRPGTRAYNEQFF
TRBV19	NA	NA	TRBJ1-2	TGTGCCAGTACCGCCCGCGCCGGACAGCGATATGGCTACACCTTC	CASTARAGQRYGYTF